This T cell receptor beta chain was documented in a study of control samples from healthy donors and cancer patients. The length of the CDR3 is 11 residues. Germline V gene sequence: CDR1 SGHVS, CDR2 FQNEAQ. Trimming took off 4 bases at V and 7 bases at J, with 7 bases between the two ends. Generated by immunoSEQ multiplex PCR, the TCRdb table keeps only in-frame clones and is missing some. The table has about 89,000 clones, more than 75% seen once. The sample was blood. The receptor was derived from a woman in her forties in good health. The chain recombines TRBV7-8 with TRBJ1-1; D remains unclear. The DNA for the CDR3 is TGTGCCAGCAGCTCACACGGTGAAGCTTTCTTT. Translated: CASSSHGEAFF.